This TCR beta chain comes out of a study of technical replicates of blood from a handful of donors. Generated by immunoSEQ multiplex PCR, the TCRdb table keeps only in-frame clones and is missing some. There are roughly 59,000 clones in the sample; approximately 83% occur only once, and around 5.1% lies in the top ten. This receptor was identified in a human donor in good health. Some clones in this sample may be carry-over from other donors' samples. The sequenced sample consisted of PBMCs.

DNA of the CDR3: TGTGCCAGCAGCCCCCCTAGCGGGGGGGCTAGCACAGATACGCAGTATTTT. Encoded protein: CASSPPSGGASTDTQYF. The chain is built from TRBV5-4 and TRBJ2-3, with 12 nucleotides matching TRBD2. The length of the CDR3 is 17 residues. Germline trimming cut 4 bases from V and 0 bases from J; bases unmatched to any gene: 6. CDR1 is SGHNT, CDR2 YYREEE, per germline (reference sequence).